These T cell receptor beta chains were read from a single sample in a study. Each CDR3 protein is one row after TCRdb ran MiXCR on the 5' RACE reads. Among tens of thousands of distinct CDR3 sequences listed, under 25% were seen once. The sequenced sample was Tregs sorted from blood. These receptors came from a female donor with breast cancer. Both conserved end residues are part of each CDR3. The order of the fields is clone size, J gene, V gene, D gene, CDR3 protein, CDR3 DNA. A D gene is named only where the DNA matches it firmly. Not all rows give a size; the values are once, few, many and, for expanded clones, a class.

clone size: few; J gene: TRBJ2-5; V gene: TRBV6-1; D gene: -; CDR3 protein: CASSEYYSHGETQYF; CDR3 DNA: TGTGCCAGCAGTGAATATTACAGCCACGGAGAGACCCAGTACTTC
clone size: -; J gene: TRBJ2-6; V gene: TRBV5-5; D gene: TRBD2; CDR3 protein: CASSPTSGRYSVANVLTF; CDR3 DNA: TGTGCCAGCAGCCCGACTAGCGGGAGATACTCTGTGGCCAACGTCCTGACTTTC
clone size: many; J gene: TRBJ2-3; V gene: TRBV3-1; D gene: -; CDR3 protein: CASSQAPTDTQYF; CDR3 DNA: TGTGCCAGCAGCCAAGCCCCCACAGATACGCAGTATTTT
clone size: -; J gene: TRBJ2-7; V gene: TRBV24-1; D gene: -; CDR3 protein: CATSDTGISYEQYF; CDR3 DNA: TGTGCCACCAGTGATACCGGGATTAGCTACGAGCAGTACTTC
clone size: many; J gene: TRBJ1-2; V gene: TRBV9; D gene: -; CDR3 protein: CASSPGESGVYGYTF; CDR3 DNA: TGTGCCAGCAGCCCCGGAGAATCAGGGGTCTATGGCTACACCTTC
clone size: -; J gene: TRBJ2-2; V gene: TRBV15; D gene: -; CDR3 protein: CATSSRQGDLTGELFF; CDR3 DNA: TGTGCCACCAGCAGTCGTCAGGGTGACCTCACCGGGGAGCTGTTTTTT
clone size: few; J gene: TRBJ2-1; V gene: TRBV5-1; D gene: TRBD2; CDR3 protein: CASSWTTSGRGEQFF; CDR3 DNA: TGCGCCAGCAGCTGGACGACTAGCGGGAGAGGTGAGCAGTTCTTC
clone size: -; J gene: TRBJ2-3; V gene: TRBV7-9; D gene: TRBD2; CDR3 protein: CASSLAREGPYTQYF; CDR3 DNA: TGTGCCAGCAGCTTAGCGCGGGAGGGCCCGTATACGCAGTATTTT
clone size: few; J gene: TRBJ1-5; V gene: TRBV7-9; D gene: TRBD1; CDR3 protein: CASSGDRGNQPQHF; CDR3 DNA: TGTGCCAGCAGCGGGGACAGGGGAAATCAGCCCCAGCATTTT
clone size: many; J gene: TRBJ2-5; V gene: TRBV25-1; D gene: -; CDR3 protein: CASSESSGETQYF; CDR3 DNA: TGTGCCAGCAGTGAATCCTCAGGAGAGACCCAGTACTTC
clone size: -; J gene: TRBJ2-1; V gene: TRBV7-9; D gene: -; CDR3 protein: CASSISLNAGNEQFF; CDR3 DNA: TGTGCCAGCAGCATAAGCTTGAACGCGGGGAATGAGCAGTTCTTC
clone size: -; J gene: TRBJ2-1; V gene: TRBV5-5; D gene: TRBD2; CDR3 protein: CASSRDLAGGGNEQFF; CDR3 DNA: TGTGCCAGCAGCCGGGACCTCGCGGGGGGGGGCAATGAGCAGTTCTTC
clone size: many; J gene: TRBJ1-2; V gene: TRBV27; D gene: -; CDR3 protein: CASSEAGLGYGYTF; CDR3 DNA: TGTGCCAGCAGTGAAGCGGGGCTCGGCTATGGCTACACCTTC
clone size: -; J gene: TRBJ2-3; V gene: TRBV12-3/TRBV12-4; D gene: -; CDR3 protein: CASLNSVQSTDTQYF; CDR3 DNA: TGTGCCAGCTTAAATAGCGTACAAAGCACAGATACGCAGTATTTT
clone size: few; J gene: TRBJ2-7; V gene: TRBV5-6; D gene: TRBD2; CDR3 protein: CASSWPSGDFYEQYF; CDR3 DNA: TGTGCCAGCAGCTGGCCTAGCGGAGACTTCTACGAGCAGTACTTC
clone size: few; J gene: TRBJ1-4; V gene: TRBV10-3; D gene: -; CDR3 protein: CAISGHRGEKLFF; CDR3 DNA: TGTGCCATCAGTGGCCACAGAGGTGAAAAACTGTTTTTT
clone size: many; J gene: TRBJ2-7; V gene: TRBV7-9; D gene: -; CDR3 protein: CASSFVGREQYF; CDR3 DNA: TGTGCCAGCAGCTTTGTGGGACGCGAGCAGTACTTC
clone size: many; J gene: TRBJ2-7; V gene: TRBV28; D gene: TRBD2; CDR3 protein: CASSTGLAGQAYEQYF; CDR3 DNA: TGTGCCAGCAGTACGGGACTAGCGGGGCAAGCCTACGAGCAGTACTTC
clone size: few; J gene: TRBJ2-7; V gene: TRBV7-2; D gene: -; CDR3 protein: CASSLWTSEGGEQYF; CDR3 DNA: TGTGCCAGCAGCTTATGGACGTCGGAGGGAGGCGAGCAGTACTTC
clone size: many; J gene: TRBJ2-5; V gene: TRBV9; D gene: TRBD2; CDR3 protein: CASSVEGSSGRASETQYF; CDR3 DNA: TGTGCCAGCAGCGTAGAAGGGTCTAGCGGGAGGGCCTCCGAGACCCAGTACTTC
clone size: medium-sized; J gene: TRBJ1-1; V gene: TRBV12-3/TRBV12-4; D gene: TRBD1; CDR3 protein: CASSLQGGTEAFF; CDR3 DNA: TGTGCCAGCAGTTTACAGGGGGGCACTGAAGCTTTCTTT
clone size: few; J gene: TRBJ2-3; V gene: TRBV4-2; D gene: TRBD2; CDR3 protein: CASSPLTSAGLDTQYF; CDR3 DNA: TGTGCCAGCAGCCCATTGACTAGCGCGGGGCTAGATACGCAGTATTTT
clone size: many; J gene: TRBJ2-4; V gene: TRBV6-1; D gene: -; CDR3 protein: CASSEFGGNIQYF; CDR3 DNA: TGTGCCAGCAGTGAATTCGGAGGAAACATTCAGTACTTC
clone size: many; J gene: TRBJ1-2; V gene: TRBV5-1; D gene: -; CDR3 protein: CASSLYGGNYGYTF; CDR3 DNA: TGCGCCAGCAGCTTGTACGGGGGTAACTATGGCTACACCTTC
clone size: -; J gene: TRBJ2-7; V gene: TRBV12-3/TRBV12-4; D gene: TRBD2; CDR3 protein: CASSTTSGVSYEQYF; CDR3 DNA: TGTGCCAGCAGTACGACTAGCGGGGTATCCTACGAGCAGTACTTC
clone size: many; J gene: TRBJ1-1; V gene: TRBV9; D gene: -; CDR3 protein: CASSVSGWTNTEAFF; CDR3 DNA: TGTGCCAGCAGCGTGTCAGGGTGGACGAACACTGAAGCTTTCTTT
clone size: many; J gene: TRBJ2-4; V gene: TRBV4-1; D gene: TRBD2; CDR3 protein: CASSQVGRTIKNIQYF; CDR3 DNA: TGCGCCAGCAGCCAGGTCGGGAGGACCATCAAAAACATTCAGTACTTC
clone size: many; J gene: TRBJ2-7; V gene: TRBV4-1; D gene: -; CDR3 protein: CASSQDWLPYEQYF; CDR3 DNA: TGCGCCAGCAGCCAAGATTGGCTCCCCTACGAGCAGTACTTC
clone size: many; J gene: TRBJ1-3; V gene: TRBV7-8; D gene: -; CDR3 protein: CASSHPPNTIYF; CDR3 DNA: TGTGCCAGCAGCCACCCGCCGAACACCATATATTTT
clone size: few; J gene: TRBJ2-5; V gene: TRBV2; D gene: -; CDR3 protein: CASSAPGYQETQYF; CDR3 DNA: TGTGCCAGCAGTGCCCCCGGCTACCAAGAGACCCAGTACTTC
clone size: few; J gene: TRBJ2-1; V gene: TRBV30; D gene: -; CDR3 protein: CAWGQPLREQFF; CDR3 DNA: TGTGCCTGGGGCCAACCGCTCCGTGAGCAGTTCTTC
clone size: -; J gene: TRBJ2-7; V gene: TRBV10-3; D gene: TRBD1; CDR3 protein: CATGTGAYEQYF; CDR3 DNA: TGTGCCACCGGGACAGGTGCATACGAGCAGTACTTC
clone size: many; J gene: TRBJ1-2; V gene: TRBV4-1; D gene: -; CDR3 protein: CASSQPTGKLYGYTF; CDR3 DNA: TGCGCCAGCAGCCAACCGACAGGAAAACTCTATGGCTACACCTTC
clone size: few; J gene: TRBJ2-4; V gene: TRBV6-5; D gene: -; CDR3 protein: CASRPSLAKNIQYF; CDR3 DNA: TGTGCCAGCAGACCTAGTCTAGCCAAAAACATTCAGTACTTC
clone size: few; J gene: TRBJ1-2; V gene: TRBV20-1; D gene: TRBD1; CDR3 protein: CSASPGQGYGYTF; CDR3 DNA: TGCAGTGCTAGTCCCGGACAGGGCTACGGCTACACCTTC
clone size: many; J gene: TRBJ2-2; V gene: TRBV7-3; D gene: -; CDR3 protein: CASSPKGVDTGELFF; CDR3 DNA: TGTGCCAGCAGCCCGAAGGGGGTTGACACCGGGGAGCTGTTTTTT
clone size: -; J gene: TRBJ2-7; V gene: TRBV5-6; D gene: -; CDR3 protein: CASSATEKLIRDTYEQYF; CDR3 DNA: TGTGCCAGCAGCGCGACCGAAAAACTCATCAGGGATACCTACGAGCAGTACTTC
clone size: few; J gene: TRBJ2-1; V gene: TRBV19; D gene: -; CDR3 protein: CASSMGGDYNEQFF; CDR3 DNA: TGTGCCAGTAGTATGGGAGGAGACTACAATGAGCAGTTCTTC
clone size: many; J gene: TRBJ1-5; V gene: TRBV12-3/TRBV12-4; D gene: TRBD1; CDR3 protein: CASRSSDRGDQPQHF; CDR3 DNA: TGTGCCAGCAGATCCTCCGACAGGGGCGATCAGCCCCAGCATTTT
clone size: few; J gene: TRBJ2-7; V gene: TRBV6-5; D gene: -; CDR3 protein: CASSYSGRLSYEQYF; CDR3 DNA: TGTGCCAGCAGTTATTCCGGAAGACTCTCCTACGAGCAGTACTTC
clone size: few; J gene: TRBJ2-2; V gene: TRBV24-1; D gene: TRBD2; CDR3 protein: CATSQLAGARTGELFF; CDR3 DNA: TGTGCCACCAGTCAACTAGCGGGAGCGCGGACCGGGGAGCTGTTTTTT
clone size: -; J gene: TRBJ1-6; V gene: TRBV2; D gene: -; CDR3 protein: CASNSGPRLSSPLHF; CDR3 DNA: TGTGCCAGCAATTCCGGGCCTCGGTTGAGTTCACCCCTCCACTTT
clone size: few; J gene: TRBJ1-4; V gene: TRBV6-5; D gene: -; CDR3 protein: CASSRTESSATNEKLFF; CDR3 DNA: TGTGCCAGCAGTAGGACAGAGTCAAGTGCAACTAATGAAAAACTGTTTTTT